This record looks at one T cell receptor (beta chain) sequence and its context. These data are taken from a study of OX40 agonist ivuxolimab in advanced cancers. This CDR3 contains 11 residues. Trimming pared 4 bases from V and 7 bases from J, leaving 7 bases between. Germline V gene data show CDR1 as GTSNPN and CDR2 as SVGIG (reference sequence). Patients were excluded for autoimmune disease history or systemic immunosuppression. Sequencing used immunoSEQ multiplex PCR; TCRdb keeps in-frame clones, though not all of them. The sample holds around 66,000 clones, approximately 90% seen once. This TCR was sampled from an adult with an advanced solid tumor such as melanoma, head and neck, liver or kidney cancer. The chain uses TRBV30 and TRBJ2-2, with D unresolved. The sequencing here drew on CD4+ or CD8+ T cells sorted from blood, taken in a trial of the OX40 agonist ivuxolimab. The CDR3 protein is CAWKGGGELFF. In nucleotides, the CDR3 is TGTGCCTGGAAGGGCGGCGGGGAGCTGTTTTTT.